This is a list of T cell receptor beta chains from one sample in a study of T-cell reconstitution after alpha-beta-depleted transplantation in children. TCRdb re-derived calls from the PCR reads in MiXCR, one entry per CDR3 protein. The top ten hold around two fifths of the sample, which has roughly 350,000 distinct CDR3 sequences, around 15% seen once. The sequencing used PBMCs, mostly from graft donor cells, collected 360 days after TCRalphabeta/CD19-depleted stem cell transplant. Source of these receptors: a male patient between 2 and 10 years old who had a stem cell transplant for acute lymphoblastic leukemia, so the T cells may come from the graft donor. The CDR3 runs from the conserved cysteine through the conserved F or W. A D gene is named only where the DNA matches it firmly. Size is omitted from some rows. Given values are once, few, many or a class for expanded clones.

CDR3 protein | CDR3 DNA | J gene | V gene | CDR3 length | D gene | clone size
CASSLQGRYGYTF | TGTGCCAGCAGTTTACAGGGACGCTATGGCTACACCTTC | TRBJ1-2 | TRBV27 | 13 | - | -
CASEGRDVDTEAFF | TGTGCCAGCGAGGGAAGGGATGTGGACACTGAAGCTTTCTTT | TRBJ1-1 | TRBV27 | 14 | - | few
CASSPILGRVHEQYF | TGTGCCAGCAGCCCTATTTTGGGGAGGGTCCACGAGCAGTACTTC | TRBJ2-7 | TRBV4-2 | 15 | TRBD2 | few
CSAARSGRAYNEQFF | TGCAGTGCTGCCCGTAGCGGGAGGGCCTACAATGAGCAGTTCTTC | TRBJ2-1 | TRBV20-1 | 15 | TRBD2 | few
CASSFGQPSTDTQYF | TGTGCCAGCAGCTTCGGACAGCCTAGCACAGATACGCAGTATTTT | TRBJ2-3 | TRBV11-2 | 15 | - | -
CASSLAGTSSNEQFF | TGCGCCAGCAGCTTGGCCGGGACTAGCTCCAATGAGCAGTTCTTC | TRBJ2-1 | TRBV5-1 | 15 | TRBD2 | once
CSVGSATETQYF | TGCAGCGTCGGGTCTGCTACAGAGACCCAGTACTTC | TRBJ2-5 | TRBV29-1 | 12 | - | -
CASSLIGADEAFF | TGCGCCAGCAGCTTAATTGGGGCAGACGAAGCTTTCTTT | TRBJ1-1 | TRBV5-1 | 13 | - | -
CASSSTGLAKNIQYF | TGTGCCAGCAGCTCAACAGGGTTAGCCAAAAACATTCAGTACTTC | TRBJ2-4 | TRBV5-4 | 15 | - | -
CASSFVEGVDSWGRSYGYTF | TGTGCCAGCAGTTTCGTAGAGGGTGTTGACAGCTGGGGAAGGAGCTATGGCTACACCTTC | TRBJ1-2 | TRBV12-3/TRBV12-4 | 20 | - | few
CASSRKGTGGQYF | TGTGCCAGCAGCCGGAAGGGGACAGGCGGCCAGTACTTC | TRBJ2-5 | TRBV3-1 | 13 | TRBD1 | -
CASSLAGQRETQYF | TGCGCCAGCAGCTTGGCGGGCCAACGGGAGACCCAGTACTTC | TRBJ2-5 | TRBV5-1 | 14 | - | many
CASSETGKRPSSYNEQFF | TGCGCCAGCAGCGAGACCGGTAAGCGGCCGAGCTCCTACAATGAGCAGTTCTTC | TRBJ2-1 | TRBV4-1 | 18 | - | -
CGIRLAGADTQYF | TGCGGAATAAGACTAGCGGGAGCAGATACGCAGTATTTT | TRBJ2-3 | TRBV20-1 | 13 | TRBD2 | -
CASSLMLAAEQYF | TGTGCCAGCAGTTTAATGCTAGCTGCCGAGCAGTACTTC | TRBJ2-7 | TRBV12-3/TRBV12-4 | 13 | - | once
CASSPRDRTLNEQFF | TGTGCCAGCAGCCCCCGGGACAGGACACTCAATGAGCAGTTCTTC | TRBJ2-1 | TRBV11-1 | 15 | TRBD1 | few